This TCR beta chain originates from a study of molecular identifiers for immune sequencing clone quantification. Study-wide results and limits: Clones carrying above 20 RNA copies accounted for over 98% of effector molecules, under 1% in naive cells.

This clonotype came up many times. Antigen unknown. Libraries of naive CD8 T cells were made from 20,000 to 1,000,000 sorted cells. They used 10%, 30% or 50% RNA. Deletions cut 2 bases from V and 1 base from J, with 14 bases between. The CDR3 contains 16 residues. Germline-derived CDR1 and CDR2 are MDHEN and SYDVKM. TCRdb re-called the PCR reads with MiXCR, one entry per CDR3 protein. The table has more than 550,000 distinct CDR3 sequences, 25% seen once. This TCR was sampled from a human donor in good health. Some libraries in this study had Jurkat cell RNA spiked in. The chain recombines TRBV28 with TRBJ1-1; D gene unclear. The sequencing input was naive CD8+ T cells from blood, with Jurkat cell RNA spiked in. Subset: FACS-sorted CD8+CD4-CCR7+CD45RA+ naive T cells. CDR3 bases: TGTGCCAGCAGTTTAGGTTCCGGCAGGAGGAACACTGAAGCTTTCTTT. It specifies CASSLGSGRRNTEAFF. The whole variable domain, filled in from reference TRBV28 and TRBJ1-1, reads DVKVTQSSRYLVKRTGEKVFLECVQDMDHENMFWYRQDPGLGLRLIYFSYDVKMKEKGDIPEGYSVSREKKERFSLILESASTNQTSMYLCASSLGSGRRNTEAFFGQGTRLTVV.